These 14 T cell receptor beta chains were all obtained from the same sample, sequenced in a study of blood T cells in healthy people across ages. For the second PCR, which ran for 7 to 11 cycles, a sample-barcoded 5' primer and a J-beta primer mix were used. In TCRdb, the 5' RACE reads were re-called with MiXCR into one record per CDR3 protein. The table lists approximately 1,100,000 distinct CDR3 sequences, around 45% of them singletons, with approximately 17% in the top ten. The sequenced material came from blood. These receptor sequences come from a woman in her sixties in good health.

In this sample, this clonotype turned up many times. The V call is TRBV7-2, the J call TRBJ1-4; D remains unclear. The V and J ends lost 5 bases and 5 bases respectively, with 15 bases between them. Germline V CDR1 and CDR2: SGHTA, FQGNSA. The CDR3 consists of 15 residues. The CDR3 DNA reads as TGTGCCAGCAGCCCGAGACCCGGCGGGAATGAAAAACTGTTTTTT. This sequence encodes CASSPRPGGNEKLFF. Filled out from reference TRBV7-2 and TRBJ1-4, the complete variable domain reads GAGVSQSPSNKVTEKGKDVELRCDPISGHTALYWYRQSLGQGLEFLIYFQGNSAPDKSGLPSDRFSAERTGGSVSTLTIQRTQQEDSAVYLCASSPRPGGNEKLFFGSGTQLSVL.

V is TRBV7-9 and J is TRBJ2-5, with D perhaps TRBD1 or TRBD2 (5 bases each). With 1 base removed from V and 1 base from J, the gap between germline ends came to 16 bases. The germline V gene has CDR1 SEHNR and CDR2 FQNEAQ (reference sequence). This CDR3 is 17 amino acids long. This chain's CDR3 is CASSLGRDRRTQETQYF. CDR3 DNA sequence: TGTGCCAGCAGCTTAGGCCGGGACCGTAGAACCCAAGAGACCCAGTACTTC.

This clonotype was found once. The V call is TRBV9, the J call TRBJ2-7; 7 nucleotides match TRBD1. Germline assignment: CDR1 SGDLS and CDR2 YYNGEE. Trimming cost V 3 bases and J 0 bases; bases outside gene matches: 6. The CDR3 covers 15 residues. CDR3 coding DNA: TGTGCCAGCAGCGGCAGGGGGAATCCCTCCTACGAGCAGTACTTC. It translates to CASSGRGNPSYEQYF.

The rearrangement joins TRBV20-1 to TRBJ2-1; a possible D gene is TRBD2 (6 bases). The J call could be wrong; TRBJ2-7 is a better fit for the DNA end. The CDR3 contains 14 residues. Germline lookup yields CDR1 DFQATT and CDR2 SNEGSKA (reference sequence). The CDR3 sequence: CSASGIADYNEQYF. CDR3 nucleotide sequence: TGCAGTGCTAGTGGAATAGCGGACTACAATGAGCAGTACTTC.

CDR3 sequence: CASSLGTIGTPGAQYF. In DNA, the CDR3 is TGTGCCAGCAGTTTAGGGACAATCGGGACCCCGGGTGCGCAGTATTTT. The chain couples TRBV27 to TRBJ2-3, with D perhaps matching TRBD1 (6 bases). CDR1 is MNHEY and CDR2 is SMNVEV in the germline V gene (reference sequence). CDR3 length: 16 residues. V dropped 2 bases and J dropped 10 bases, with 22 bases sitting between them.

This clonotype was detected a few times. The chain carries TRBV20-1 and TRBJ2-1; the match to TRBD2 covers 12 bases. CDR3 length: 18 residues. The ends lost 2 bases at V and 5 bases at J; junction bases unmatched: 13. Germline assignment: CDR1 DFQATT and CDR2 SNEGSKA (reference sequence). The CDR3 sequence is CSARPSGGLAGFDNEQFF. The DNA for the CDR3 is TGCAGTGCTAGACCCTCCGGAGGACTAGCGGGATTCGACAATGAGCAGTTCTTC.

The chain joins TRBV20-1 to TRBJ2-5, with D possibly matching TRBD1 (5 bases). Trimming cost V 0 bases and J 2 bases, with 13 bases left between them. The CDR3 has 15 residues. Germline-derived CDR1 and CDR2 are DFQATT and SNEGSKA (reference sequence). The CDR3 region has the DNA TGCAGTGCTAGAGATGGAAAGGACATACAAGAGACCCAGTACTTC. This gives the protein CSARDGKDIQETQYF.

For this clonotype: Germline and junction disagree at one end, which may indicate a read error. Here the CDR3 DNA reads TGTGCCATCAGTGGAGAGGGCCTTTCTGAGGCTTTCTTT. It codes for CAISGEGLSEAFF. The chain links TRBV10-3 to TRBJ1-1; D is unclear. CDR1 is ENHRY and CDR2 is SYGVKD in the germline V gene. The CDR3 consists of 13 residues.

The chain has TRBV15 and TRBJ2-1, with a possible D match to TRBD1 (6 bases). Trimming took 7 bases from V and 2 from J, leaving 18 bases between them. This CDR3 has 16 amino acids. Germline assignment: CDR1 LNHNV and CDR2 YYDKDF (reference sequence). Written as DNA, the CDR3 is TGTGCCACCACCCCATTGGGGGCCGTTACCTACAATGAGCAGTTCTTC. Translating it yields CATTPLGAVTYNEQFF. The full variable domain, its missing parts supplied by reference TRBV15 and TRBJ2-1, is DAMVIQNPRYQVTQFGKPVTLSCSQTLNHNVMYWYQQKSSQAPKLLFHYYDKDFNNEADTPDNFQSRRPNTSFCFLDIRSPGLGDTAMYLCATTPLGAVTYNEQFFGPGTRLTVL.

This clonotype has a handful of counts. The J gene is TRBJ2-3, the V gene TRBV4-2; TRBD2 aligns across 13 bases. Germline V gene sequence: CDR1 LGHNA, CDR2 YNFKEQ. The V segment lost 2 bases and the J segment 6 bases; nucleotides outside the gene matches: 14. The CDR3 runs to 19 residues. The CDR3 sequence is CASSQSVTSGRAVWDTQYF. The CDR3 bases are TGTGCCAGCAGCCAATCAGTCACTAGCGGGAGGGCCGTTTGGGATACGCAGTATTTT.

The CDR3 DNA reads as TGCAGTGCTAGAGTTCGAGGACTAGCGCGGTGGAATGAGCAGTTCTTC. This codes for CSARVRGLARWNEQFF. The J gene is TRBJ2-1, the V gene TRBV20-1; 9 bases line up with TRBD2. The CDR3 has 16 residues. V dropped 1 base and J dropped 7; count of bases not matched to a gene: 11. Germline loops: CDR1 DFQATT, CDR2 SNEGSKA (reference sequence).

This clonotype was picked up a small number of times. The rearrangement links TRBV18 to TRBJ2-7; 8 bases align to TRBD1. From germline, CDR1 is KGHSH and CDR2 LQKENI. This CDR3 is 15 amino acids long. After removal of 0 bases from V and 7 bases from J, the junction contained 8 bases not matched to a gene. CDR3 in amino acids: CASSPPGRGRYEQYF. CDR3 DNA: TGTGCCAGCTCACCACCGGGCAGGGGGCGATATGAGCAGTACTTC.

V is TRBV7-3 and J is TRBJ2-1, with 14 bases that match TRBD2. Germline values: CDR1 SGHTA, CDR2 FQGTGA. The CDR3 is made up of 18 amino acids. After removal of 5 bases from V and 10 bases from J, the junction contained 16 bases not matched to a gene. CDR3 sequence: CASSLGLAGGLASEEQFF. In DNA, the CDR3 is TGTGCCAGCAGCCTAGGACTAGCGGGAGGTTTGGCGTCGGAGGAGCAGTTCTTC.

In this sample, this clonotype turned up a few times. The chain employs TRBV30 and TRBJ2-3; 9 positions agree with TRBD2. This CDR3 region has 14 residues. Trimming cost V 5 bases and J 1 base; bases outside gene matches: 4. Germline V CDR1 and CDR2: GTSNPN, SVGIG (reference sequence). The DNA for the CDR3 is TGTGCCTGGTCAATAGCGGGAGGCACAGATACGCAGTATTTT. Protein product: CAWSIAGGTDTQYF.